The TCR beta chain described here comes from a study of T cell responses to AZD1222 COVID-19 vaccine. Whole-study findings and limits: The sample set comprised mostly white British donors with more females, and clonal diversity was possibly underestimated.

The table came from immunoSEQ multiplex PCR; TCRdb's copy has only in-frame clones and leaves some out. The sample lists tens of thousands of clones, about 90% occurring once. Comments on this clone: The antigen remains unidentified.

Germline V lookup: CDR1 KGHDR, CDR2 SFDVKD. The V end lost 4 bases, the J end lost 5 bases, and 10 bases lay between the germline ends. The CDR3 covers 13 residues. The specimen was peripheral blood, collected on day 0 of AZD1222 vaccination. This receptor was obtained from an adult in good health. The V and J genes are TRBV24-1 and TRBJ2-5; no definite D call. DNA of the CDR3: TGTGCCACCAGTGAATTATCCAGGGAGACCCAGTACTTC. Translated, it gives CATSELSRETQYF.